This entry lists 11 T cell receptor beta chains sequenced from one sample in a study of cytomegalovirus exposure and HLA in healthy donors. PCR used 60 Vbeta primers and 13 Jbeta primers. Sequencing was performed with immunoSEQ multiplex PCR; in TCRdb, only in-frame clones are kept and a portion is missing. The sample contains approximately 160,000 clones, around 78% of which appear only once. What was sequenced was PBMCs. The receptor set was obtained from a middle-aged woman in good health and CMV-seronegative.

This clone was recorded only once. The gene calls are TRBV2 and TRBJ1-1; 9 nucleotides align to TRBD1. Germline V gives CDR1 SNHLY, CDR2 FYNNEI. This CDR3 is built from 15 residues. J lost 8 bases, V lost 7 bases, and 14 bases had no gene match. The CDR3 sequence: CASTREQGAIGEAFF. The CDR3 region has the DNA TGTGCCAGCACCCGGGAACAGGGGGCTATAGGCGAAGCTTTCTTT.

J is TRBJ2-6 and V is TRBV5-6; no clear D gene. The CDR3 covers 17 residues. The germline V gene encodes CDR1 SGHDT and CDR2 YYEEEE. V was cut by 1 base and J by 0 bases, with 11 bases left in between. CDR3 region: CASSLTKNPSGANVLTF. For the CDR3, the DNA is TGTGCCAGCAGCTTGACAAAAAATCCCTCTGGGGCCAACGTCCTGACTTTC.

The CDR3 is CASSPEPGAGDTQYF. The CDR3 region has the DNA TGTGCCAGCAGCCCTGAACCGGGAGCGGGAGATACGCAGTATTTT. V and J are TRBV7-2 and TRBJ2-3; a possible D gene is TRBD2 (6 bases). The CDR3 runs to 15 residues. Germline CDR1 and CDR2: SGHTA and FQGNSA. V lost 5 bases and J 5 bases, leaving 17 bases between the germline ends.

This clone was picked up a small number of times. The chain combines TRBV6-1 with TRBJ2-2, with D perhaps TRBD1 (6 bases). The CDR3 runs to 15 residues. The germline gives CDR1 MNHNS, CDR2 SASEGT. Trimming took off 2 bases at V and 4 bases at J, with 11 bases between the two ends. CDR3 loop: CASSERQGFTGELFF. In nucleotides, the CDR3 is TGTGCCAGCAGTGAACGGCAGGGGTTCACCGGGGAGCTGTTTTTT.

V and J are TRBV27 and TRBJ1-2; D may be TRBD1 (6 bases). Germline V gene lookup returns CDR1 MNHEY and CDR2 SMNVEV (reference sequence). The CDR3 consists of 15 residues. V was trimmed by 8 bases and J by 8 bases, leaving 24 bases between them. CDR3 in DNA: TGTGCCAGCCGCCACCCCGGGGGGCGCGGAGTAGGCTACACCTTC. Amino acids: CASRHPGGRGVGYTF.

Turning to this clone: Other nucleotide sequences from this sample produce the same CDR3. The chain uses TRBV5-1 and TRBJ2-1, with D possibly TRBD1 on 6 matching bases. Germline-derived CDR1 and CDR2 are SGHRS and YFSETQ. V gave up 2 bases and J gave up 0 bases, with 9 bases separating them. The CDR3 contains 15 residues. The CDR3 DNA reads as TGCGCCAGCAGCTTAAGGGGGAGCTCCTACAATGAGCAGTTCTTC. It yields the protein CASSLRGSSYNEQFF.

V usage is TRBV5-1 and J usage is TRBJ2-3, with 7 bases that match TRBD2. With V trimmed by 4 bases and J by 2 bases, 16 bases remained unmatched. The CDR3 contains 18 residues. Looked up from germline, CDR1 is SGHRS and CDR2 is YFSETQ. The CDR3 reads CASSLGGGAGDPTDTQYF. CDR3 sequence (DNA): TGCGCCAGCAGCCTCGGTGGTGGGGCGGGAGATCCCACAGATACGCAGTATTTT.

V and J are TRBV11-2 and TRBJ1-1, with a weak D call TRBD1 (6 bases). The CDR3 spans 14 residues. CDR1 SGHAT and CDR2 FQNNGV come from the germline V gene. V was pared by 1 base and J by 2 bases, with 8 bases between. This CDR3 is CASSLGGTNTEAFF. The CDR3, as DNA: TGTGCCAGCAGCTTAGGGGGGACAAACACTGAAGCTTTCTTT.

The gene calls are TRBV28 and TRBJ1-2; no definite D call. V shed 6 bases and J shed 6 bases, with 26 bases lying between them. The CDR3 is 17 amino acids. The germline V gene encodes CDR1 MDHEN and CDR2 SYDVKM. CDR3 sequence reads: CASRGPGSSPPIDGYTF. CDR3 DNA: TGTGCCAGCAGGGGCCCCGGGAGCTCCCCACCGATCGATGGCTACACCTTC.

CDR3 protein: CAWNPSRGFEAFF. The CDR3 DNA sequence: TGTGCCTGGAACCCAAGCCGGGGATTTGAAGCTTTCTTT. The V call is TRBV30, the J call TRBJ1-1; D unresolved. V shed 4 bases and J shed 7 bases, with 16 bases lying between them. Germline V CDR1 and CDR2: GTSNPN, SVGIG (reference sequence). This CDR3 has 13 amino acids.

The V and J genes are TRBV7-8 and TRBJ1-5; D remains unclear. Trimming took 8 bases from V and 4 from J, leaving 21 bases between them. Germline CDR1 and CDR2: SGHVS and FQNEAQ. The CDR3 contains 16 residues. The CDR3 reads CASSHVSRVENQPQHF. In nucleotides, the CDR3 is TGTGCCAGCTCGCACGTTTCCCGGGTAGAGAATCAGCCCCAGCATTTT.